This T cell receptor beta chain was sequenced during a study of CD4 T cells in relation to SARS-CoV-2 and coronaviruses. The overall study: The negative reference was HIV-1 Nef peptide pool or peptide-free culture. Study-wide results and caveats: SARS-CoV-2-driven expansion was significantly weaker in crossreactive than monoreactive clones. Roughly 69% of donors had memory CD4+ clonotypes crossrecognizing SARS-CoV-2 and common cold coronavirus spike.

Note on this clone: Its antigen remains unknown.

Profiling relied on immunoSEQ multiplex PCR, and the TCRdb table lists in-frame clones only, not all of them. The data contain about 25,000 clones, 76% of them singletons. The unexposed donors gave CD4+ T cells in about 2011-2019, prior to COVID-19. After 10 to 11 days of culture, CD4+ T cells were isolated. Testing used SARS-CoV-2 S/N and four cold-coronavirus spikes on unexposed-donor CD4+ T cells, cells permitting. Trimming at V came to 5 bases and at J to 3 bases, leaving 12 bases not matched to a gene. The germline gives CDR1 SNHLY, CDR2 FYNNEI. The CDR3 consists of 16 residues. The clonotype originates from a human donor in good health. The sample comprised CD4+ T cells from PBMCs, cultured in vitro. The rearrangement uses TRBV2 and TRBJ2-7, with 8 bases matching TRBD1. CDR3 nucleotide sequence: TGTGCCAGCAGTCCCATCTTCGGACAGGGTGGCTACGAGCAGTACTTC. Its translation: CASSPIFGQGGYEQYF.